The 13 T cell receptor beta chains below come from one sample, sequenced in a study of CD8+ T cells in alopecia areata. RNA was isolated and reverse transcribed to cDNA, the sequencing template. This table comes from immunoSEQ multiplex PCR, and its TCRdb copy is limited to in-frame clones, with some not included. The sample carries 200,000 or so clones, approximately 53% recorded once. Source material: CD8+ T cells sorted from blood. The receptors were gathered from a human donor in good health.

V and J are TRBV13 and TRBJ1-2; D might be TRBD1 (6 bases). The CDR3 runs to 15 residues. Germline V CDR1 and CDR2: PRHDT, FYEKMQ (reference sequence). V was shortened by 0 bases and J by 3 bases, with 11 bases between the two germline ends. CDR3 loop: CASSLGEGEDYGYTF. DNA for the CDR3: TGTGCCAGCAGCTTAGGGGAGGGGGAAGACTATGGCTACACCTTC.

This clone occurred a few times. The J gene is TRBJ2-5, the V gene TRBV29-1; D might be TRBD1 (6 bases). The CDR3 extends over 14 amino acids. V lost 6 bases and J 1 base, leaving 15 bases between the germline ends. CDR1 is SQVTM and CDR2 is ANQGSEA in the germline V gene. This CDR3 reads CSVDLGQSQETQYF. The CDR3 DNA reads TGCAGCGTCGACCTCGGACAGAGCCAAGAGACCCAGTACTTC.

This chain uses TRBV2 with TRBJ1-4, with no clear D. Germline CDR1 is SNHLY and CDR2 is FYNNEI. Trimming pared 2 bases from V and 3 bases from J, leaving 13 bases between. The CDR3 is 16 amino acids. DNA of the CDR3: TGTGCCAGCAGTGAACGCCAGGCCTGGGCTAATGAAAAACTGTTTTTT. Amino acids: CASSERQAWANEKLFF.

As DNA, the CDR3 is TGTGCCAGCAGCTCAGGGGGTCGGTACCAAGAGACCCAGTACTTC. It encodes CASSSGGRYQETQYF. J is TRBJ2-5 and V is TRBV7-8, with 7 bases aligning to TRBD1. The V and J ends lost 4 bases and 0 bases, in that order; junction bases with no gene match: 5. This CDR3 is built from 15 residues. Germline CDR1 SGHVS, CDR2 FQNEAQ.

In this sample, this clone turned up a few times. The chain carries TRBV12-5 and TRBJ1-1; unclear D gene. The CDR3 runs 12 residues. The germline V gene has CDR1 LGHNT and CDR2 FRNRAP. Trimming shortened V by 10 bases and J by 3 bases, and 12 bases separated the two germline ends. The CDR3 DNA reads TGTGCTAAGGCCCCGTGGGACACTGAAGCTTTCTTT. Protein product: CAKAPWDTEAFF.

This chain uses TRBV7-9 with TRBJ1-1; 9 positions match TRBD1. The ends lost 3 bases at V and 6 bases at J; junction bases unmatched: 5. This CDR3 comprises 14 residues. Germline loops: CDR1 SEHNR, CDR2 FQNEAQ (reference sequence). The CDR3 DNA is TGTGCCAGCAGCTTGGGACAGGGAATCCCTGAAGCTTTCTTT. Translation gives CASSLGQGIPEAFF.

This clone was recorded at least ten times. V is TRBV27 and J is TRBJ1-2; D is unresolved. V lost 2 bases to trimming and J lost 5 bases, with 9 bases between them. Germline V gene lookup returns CDR1 MNHEY and CDR2 SMNVEV (reference sequence). CDR3 length: 13 amino acids. The CDR3 region is CASSLTAAYGYTF. DNA for the CDR3: TGTGCCAGCAGTTTAACGGCAGCTTATGGCTACACCTTC.

This sequence joins TRBV4-1 and TRBJ2-1; TRBD2 might be the D (6 bases). Germline loops: CDR1 MGHRA, CDR2 YSYEKL. This CDR3 has 16 amino acids. V was clipped by 4 bases and J by 0 bases, with 13 bases between them. CDR3 in DNA: TGCGCCAGCAGCCCGAATAGCGGCCTCTCCTACAATGAGCAGTTCTTC. Translated, it gives CASSPNSGLSYNEQFF.

The chain carries TRBV4-2 and TRBJ2-3; D perhaps matches TRBD2 (5 bases). CDR1 is LGHNA, CDR2 YNFKEQ, per germline. Trimming shortened V by 0 bases and J by 2 bases, and 12 bases separated the two germline ends. The CDR3 is 16 amino acids. CDR3 sequence (DNA): TGTGCCAGCAGCCAAGATCGACGGGGTTCCACAGATACGCAGTATTTT. It yields the protein CASSQDRRGSTDTQYF.

The chain employs TRBV29-1 and TRBJ1-4; 9 bases line up with TRBD1. The CDR3 runs 15 residues. Trimming removed 1 base from V and 5 bases from J; junction bases left unmatched: 5. Germline CDR1 and CDR2: SQVTM and ANQGSEA. CDR3 nucleotides: TGCAGCGTTGAAGTCTCGGACAGGGGAAATGAAAAACTGTTTTTT. The encoded protein is CSVEVSDRGNEKLFF.

This clone was seen more than once but under ten times. J is TRBJ2-3 and V is TRBV15, with no clear D. Germline V lookup: CDR1 LNHNV, CDR2 YYDKDF (reference sequence). The CDR3 has 14 amino acids. Trimming pared 0 bases from V and 0 bases from J, leaving 4 bases between. CDR3 amino acids: CATSRDTSTDTQYF. DNA of the CDR3: TGTGCCACCAGCAGAGATACGAGCACAGATACGCAGTATTTT. Based on the CDR3 plus reference TRBV15 and TRBJ2-3, the full variable domain is DAMVIQNPRYQVTQFGKPVTLSCSQTLNHNVMYWYQQKSSQAPKLLFHYYDKDFNNEADTPDNFQSRRPNTSFCFLDIRSPGLGDTAMYLCATSRDTSTDTQYFGPGTRLTVL.

The V gene is TRBV4-1, the J gene TRBJ2-7; possible D gene TRBD1, 7 bases. The V gene's germline CDR1 is MGHRA and CDR2 YSYEKL. This CDR3 contains 14 residues. The V gene lost 3 bases and the J gene lost 2 bases, with 11 bases spanning the gap. Here the CDR3 DNA reads TGCGCCAGCAGCCAGCGCAGGGGGGCCTACGAGCAGTACTTC. Encoded protein: CASSQRRGAYEQYF.

The V call is TRBV6-5, the J call TRBJ2-7; 7 nucleotides agree with TRBD1. CDR3 length: 14 amino acids. The ends lost 4 bases at V and 3 bases at J; junction bases unmatched: 6. CDR1 is MNHEY, CDR2 SVGAGI, per germline. This CDR3 is CASSSDRVHYEQYF. The CDR3 DNA reads TGTGCCAGCAGTTCCGACAGGGTACACTACGAGCAGTACTTC.